The present T cell receptor (beta chain) was sequenced within a study of blood T cell repertoires in COVID-19. The table came from immunoSEQ multiplex PCR; TCRdb's copy has only in-frame clones and leaves some out. The sample shows more than 300,000 clones, 88% of them seen only once. Trimming pared 6 bases from V and 8 bases from J, leaving 13 bases between. This CDR3 contains 12 residues. Germline V CDR1 and CDR2: MNHEY, SVGAGI. Recovered Cohort 3 donors showed two negative PCRs, clearance, or symptom resolution. The rearrangement joins TRBV6-5 to TRBJ1-2; no clear D. This sequence originates from a woman between 18 and 29 years old who had recovered from COVID-19. The sample comprised PBMCs or T cells enriched from blood (not recorded which). CDR3 region: CASSEGTGGYTF. CDR3 DNA sequence: TGTGCCAGCAGCGAGGGAACGGGCGGCTACACCTTC.